Following are 5 T cell receptor beta chains from one sample sequenced in a study of response to subunit inactivated influenza vaccine. TCRdb reprocessed the RT-PCR reads with MiXCR, giving one entry per CDR3 protein. The sample has about 570,000 distinct CDR3 sequences; 11% are singletons. The same sample was also used in a study of T cells expressing NK-cell markers. That paper states: Libraries used 5'RACE template switching adding universal primer site and UMIs.

Sequencing was performed on PBMCs from blood, taken on the day of vaccination. These receptors all stem from a man aged 45-65 years who received an inactivated influenza vaccine.

V gene TRBV3-1 combines with J gene TRBJ2-7; unclear D gene. The germline CDR1 and CDR2 sequences are LGHDT and YNNKEL (reference sequence). Trimming pared 1 base from V and 6 bases from J, leaving 16 bases between. The CDR3 totals 15 residues. The CDR3 DNA is TGTGCCAGCAGCCAAGTCCCCGGCTCCACCGGCGAGCAGTACTTC. Residues: CASSQVPGSTGEQYF.

V and J are TRBV27 and TRBJ1-4, with D perhaps TRBD1 (6 bases). V was shortened by 6 bases and J by 8 bases, with 10 bases between the two germline ends. The germline V gene encodes CDR1 MNHEY and CDR2 SMNVEV (reference sequence). CDR3 size: 12 residues. The CDR3 coding sequence is TGTGCCAGCAGCCGGGGGACAGAAAAACTGTTTTTT. Translation: CASSRGTEKLFF. Drawing the rest from reference TRBV27 and TRBJ1-4, the complete variable domain is EAQVTQNPRYLITVTGKKLTVTCSQNMNHEYMSWYRQDPGLGLRQIYYSMNVEVTDKGDVPEGYKVSRKEKRNFPLILESPSPNQTSLYFCASSRGTEKLFFGSGTQLSVL.

This clonotype has only a few counts. This sequence joins TRBV4-2 and TRBJ1-6; no definite D call. Germline V gene sequence: CDR1 LGHNA, CDR2 YNFKEQ. This CDR3 comprises 13 residues. V was pared by 1 base and J by 8 bases, with 6 bases between. Written as DNA, the CDR3 is TGTGCCAGCAGCCAAGTCAAGGATTCACCCCTCCACTTT. Protein product: CASSQVKDSPLHF.

This clonotype turned up a few times. V usage is TRBV2 and J usage is TRBJ2-2; TRBD1 agrees at 8 bases. CDR1 and CDR2 (germline): SNHLY, FYNNEI. This CDR3 spans 15 amino acids. Unmatched junction bases numbered 6, after V lost 5 bases and J lost 4 bases. The CDR3 protein is CASSYQGAVTGELFF. As DNA, the CDR3 is TGTGCCAGCAGTTACCAGGGGGCCGTCACCGGGGAGCTGTTTTTT.

This clonotype was observed a few times. The chain has TRBV7-9 and TRBJ2-5, with TRBD1 identical over 7 bases. The CDR3 totals 14 residues. V gave up 6 bases and J gave up 2 bases; unmatched junction bases: 6. The germline gives CDR1 SEHNR, CDR2 FQNEAQ (reference sequence). The DNA of the CDR3 is TGTGCCAGCAGTTGGGACAGCGTACAAGAGACCCAGTACTTC. It codes for CASSWDSVQETQYF.